The T cell receptor beta chain described here comes from a study of identical twins. Germline V lookup: CDR1 SGHVS, CDR2 FQNEAQ. This CDR3 spans 16 amino acids. With V trimmed by 3 bases and J by 7 bases, 11 bases remained unmatched. This clonotype was counted a few times. TCRdb called the 5' RACE reads again in MiXCR, with one record for every CDR3 protein. This table holds hundreds of thousands of distinct CDR3 sequences, 21% found once. These data also formed part of another study, on T cells expressing NK-cell markers. In that study: According to the study, TCR beta repertoires originated from sorted CD3+CD56+NKG2C+, CD3+CD56+NKG2C- and CD3+CD56-NKG2C+ T cells. Of the CD8+ T cell pool in about 6 donors, roughly 1.0-7.0% was accounted for by dominant NKG2C+ clonotypes.

The chain uses TRBV7-8 and TRBJ2-3, with 9 bases lining up with TRBD2. The sample was PBMCs. This clonotype was obtained from a woman between 18 and 29 years old in good health. CDR3 DNA sequence: TGTGCCAGCAGCTTTGCCACCGGGACTAGCCACCATACGCAGTATTTT. Its protein is CASSFATGTSHHTQYF. Combining the CDR3 with reference TRBV7-8 and TRBJ2-3 gives the whole variable domain GAGVSQSPRYKVAKRGQDVALRCDPISGHVSLFWYQQALGQGPEFLTYFQNEAQLDKSGLPSDRFFAERPEGSVSTLKIQRTQQEDSAVYLCASSFATGTSHHTQYFGPGTRLTVL.